This T cell receptor (beta chain) derives from a study of regulatory T cells in long-lasting Graves disease. Library construction for TCR beta used iRepertoire HTBI primers and Arm-PCR of CDR3 regions. TCRdb fed the multiplex PCR reads into MiXCR, producing one record per CDR3 protein. This sample has some 500,000 distinct CDR3 sequences; roughly 16% occur once, and the top ten carry 20% to 25%. Time point given: newly diagnosed GD, antithyroid drugs for less than 3 months. After RNA was extracted from PBMCs, the TCR library was made from it. From an endocrinology department in Xi'an, China, came the patients. Germline CDR1 reads SGHRS; CDR2 reads YFSETQ. CDR3 length: 16 amino acids. Trimming cost V 0 bases and J 5 bases, with 16 bases left between them. The sample also formed part of further work on T cells in Graves' hyperthyroidism and ophthalmopathy. That source adds: Patients between 18 and 65 years old had hyperthyroidism, newly diagnosed and lasting under 2 months. Primed by the HTBI set, a first-round RT-PCR was run on the TCR CDR3. Researchers found most expanded thyroid clonotypes above 0.001 in blood as well.

This TCR was sampled from a woman aged 35-65 years with Graves disease. V and J are TRBV5-1 and TRBJ2-3; TRBD1 or TRBD2 may be the D gene (5 bases each). The source was peripheral blood mononuclear cells (PBMCs), collected at new diagnosis, from a patient treated with antithyroid drugs. The CDR3 spells CASSLAGTLALDTQYF. The CDR3, as DNA: TGCGCCAGCAGCTTGGCCGGGACCCTGGCGTTAGATACGCAGTATTTT. The full variable domain, completed using reference TRBV5-1 and TRBJ2-3, is KAGVTQTPRYLIKTRGQQVTLSCSPISGHRSVSWYQQTPGQGLQFLFEYFSETQRNKGNFPGRFSGRQFSNSRSEMNVSTLELGDSALYLCASSLAGTLALDTQYFGPGTRLTVL.